Shown below are 26 T cell receptor beta chains from a single sample sequenced in a study of tumor-infiltrating lymphocytes in primary liver carcinoma (TCRdb year 2017). TCRdb records Illumina HiSeq 2500 as the sequencer. Starting from approximately 460 ng total RNA, TCRbeta-specific cDNA was produced by reverse transcription with a constant-region primer and ProtoScript II reverse transcriptase. Construction of the TCRbeta libraries relied on three nested rounds of multiplex PCR, following a slightly modified ARM-PCR procedure. The first two PCR rounds used multiplex TRBV1-TRBV30 forward primers with a Cbeta reverse primer, each for approximately 11 cycles. TCRdb reworked the public reads: Q25 trimming with fastp, MiXCR clone assembly, productive beta chains retained. Rows with a matching CDR3 protein are joined into one entry that keeps the most common DNA and genes. Counted in this sample were tens of thousands of distinct CDR3 sequences; roughly 69% of them appeared once. The ten largest account for 26% of the sample.

Without any cell sorting, total RNA and DNA were co-extracted from approximately 22-30 mg of bulk tissue using the AllPrep DNA/RNA mini kit. The source material was tumor-adjacent normal liver tissue. The receptors here all came from a man aged 40-49 years with primary liver carcinoma and hepatitis B virus infection.

With respect to this clonotype: One end of the junction fails to match germline, which may point to a read error. The gene calls are TRBV4-2 and TRBJ2-7; tentatively, D is TRBD1 or TRBD2 (5 bases each). From germline, CDR1 is LGHNA and CDR2 YNFKEQ. The CDR3 loop spans 14 amino acids. The CDR3 sequence is CASSQDRGDHEHYF. CDR3 nucleotide sequence: TGTGCCAGCAGCCAAGATCGAGGGGACCACGAGCACTACTTC.

In the case of this clonotype: The junction shows a germline mismatch at one end, possibly a read error. The rearrangement links TRBV6-2 or TRBV6-3 to TRBJ2-1, with D unclear. The CDR3 consists of 15 residues. The germline V gene has CDR1 MNHEY and CDR2 SVGEGT. CDR3 region: CASSPANNRNNERFF. The DNA of the CDR3 is TGTGCCAGCAGCCCCGCTAATAACCGAAACAATGAGCGGTTCTTC.

On this clonotype: The junction departs from germline at one end; a sequencing error may be responsible. The genes are TRBV29-1 and TRBJ2-3, with TRBD2 identical over 11 bases. CDR1 and CDR2 (germline): SQVTM, ANQGSEA. This CDR3 is 15 amino acids long. The CDR3 loop is CIVVGLAGGTDTRYF. The DNA of the CDR3 is TGCATCGTTGTCGGCCTAGCGGGAGGAACAGATACGCGGTATTTT.

The chain is built from TRBV4-3 and TRBJ1-5, with no clear D. The germline gives CDR1 LGHNA, CDR2 YSLEER. V lost 0 bases to trimming and J lost 9 bases, with 9 bases between them. This CDR3 spans 13 amino acids. In nucleotides, the CDR3 is TGCGCCAGCAGCCAAGATGGAATACGGCCCCAGCATTTT. This sequence encodes CASSQDGIRPQHF.

As to this clonotype: Sequence at one end of the junction differs from germline and may be a read error. The DNA of the CDR3 is TGTGCCATCAATGAGTCAGGGACCAGCGGGCCAGATACGCAGTATTTT. It yields the protein CAINESGTSGPDTQYF. The chain joins TRBV10-3 to TRBJ2-3, with D perhaps matching TRBD2 (6 bases). Germline values: CDR1 ENHRY, CDR2 SYGVKD. The CDR3 runs 16 residues.

This clonotype was seen at least ten times. The chain recombines TRBV5-6 with TRBJ2-1; D unclear. Germline V gene lookup returns CDR1 SGHDT and CDR2 YYEEEE. The CDR3 spans 14 residues. Trimming pared 4 bases from V and 4 bases from J, leaving 12 bases between. The CDR3 loop is CASSPGAEYNEQFF. The CDR3 bases are TGTGCCAGCAGCCCTGGTGCGGAGTACAATGAGCAGTTCTTC. The full variable domain, completed using reference TRBV5-6 and TRBJ2-1, is DAGVTQSPTHLIKTRGQQVTLRCSPKSGHDTVSWYQQALGQGPQFIFQYYEEEERQRGNFPDRFSGHQFPNYSSELNVNALLLGDSALYLCASSPGAEYNEQFFGPGTRLTVL.

The chain links TRBV10-3 to TRBJ2-1; 14 bases fit TRBD2. J lost 10 bases, V lost 10 bases, and 15 bases had no gene match. In germline, CDR1 is ENHRY, CDR2 SYGVKD. The CDR3 is 16 amino acids. The CDR3 bases are TGTGCCAACAGCGAGTCAGGGACTAGCGGGAGTCGCGAGCAGTTCTTC. Protein: CANSESGTSGSREQFF.

This clonotype was recorded at least ten times. The chain employs TRBV10-3 and TRBJ2-3; D not resolved. V lost 4 bases and J lost 0, with 11 bases in between. CDR1 is ENHRY, CDR2 SYGVKD, per germline. This CDR3 has 15 amino acids. The CDR3 coding sequence is TGTGCCATCAGTGGGGGTAGCCCTAGCACAGATACGCAGTATTTT. Translated, it gives CAISGGSPSTDTQYF.

Turning to this clonotype: At one end the junction does not follow the germline gene, possibly because of a read error. The rearrangement joins TRBV4-1 to TRBJ2-6; D possibly corresponds to TRBD1 (5 bases). The germline V gene encodes CDR1 MGHRA and CDR2 YSYEKL. The CDR3 spans 18 residues. CDR3 coding DNA: TGCGCCAGCAGCCAGGCCCGCACAGGCCTCTCTGGGGCTAACGTCCTGACTTTC. Its protein product is CASSQARTGLSGANVLTF.

Comment on this clonotype: This may arise from a read error, as a much more abundant clone is one base away. This chain connects TRBV14 to TRBJ1-1; D uncertain. Germline CDR1 and CDR2: SGHDN and FVKESK. The CDR3 runs 17 residues. The CDR3 sequence: CDSSQDPLWASHTEAFF. The CDR3 DNA reads as TGTGACAGCAGCCAAGACCCACTGTGGGCCTCACACACTGAAGCTTTCTTT.

This clonotype came up a few times. The chain employs TRBV5-1 and TRBJ2-7; possibly TRBD2 for D (6 bases). V was clipped by 0 bases and J by 2 bases, with 15 bases between them. Germline V gives CDR1 SGHRS, CDR2 YFSETQ. CDR3 size: 16 residues. CDR3 region: CASSLDGSGETYEQYF. The CDR3 nucleotides read TGCGCCAGCAGCTTGGATGGTAGCGGCGAGACCTACGAGCAGTACTTC.

Details on this clonotype: An end of the junction does not agree with germline; a read error may underlie this. V usage is TRBV28 and J usage is TRBJ1-2, with 7 bases matching TRBD1. The CDR3 is made up of 17 amino acids. The V gene's germline CDR1 is MDHEN and CDR2 SYDVKM. Here the CDR3 reads CASSLSAGDSTNYGHTF. CDR3 DNA: TGTGCCAGCAGTTTATCGGCAGGGGACAGCACTAACTATGGCCACACCTTC.

This clonotype appeared many times. The V call is TRBV14, the J call TRBJ2-2, with a weak D call TRBD1 (5 bases). V gave up 2 bases and J gave up 7 bases, with 11 bases separating them. In germline, CDR1 is SGHDN, CDR2 FVKESK. This CDR3 is built from 14 residues. CDR3 in amino acids: CASSQTTGLGELFF. Here the CDR3 DNA reads TGTGCCAGCAGCCAAACAACAGGCCTCGGGGAGCTGTTTTTT. The whole variable domain, remainder taken from reference TRBV14 and TRBJ2-2, is EAGVTQFPSHSVIEKGQTVTLRCDPISGHDNLYWYRRVMGKEIKFLLHFVKESKQDESGMPNNRFLAERTGGTYSTLKVQPAELEDSGVYFCASSQTTGLGELFFGEGSRLTVL.

As to this clonotype: One end of the junction fails to match germline, which may point to a read error. This rearrangement joins TRBV6-1 to TRBJ2-2; 7 nucleotides match TRBD1. The V gene's germline CDR1 is MNHNS and CDR2 SASEGT. The CDR3 consists of 14 residues. CDR3: CASSIGGDTGELFF. Written as DNA, the CDR3 is TGTGCCAGCAGCATAGGGGGCGACACCGGAGAGCTGTTTTTT.

Comments on this clonotype: The junction does not match germline at one end; this may be a read error. The CDR3 reads CVSSSWTGLDLGSPLHF. CDR3 bases: TGTGTCAGCAGCTCCTGGACAGGGCTAGACCTAGGCTCGCCCCTCCACTTT. This chain connects TRBV7-8 to TRBJ1-6; 8 bases line up with TRBD1. Germline V gives CDR1 SGHVS, CDR2 FQNEAQ. The CDR3 runs 17 residues.

The table lists this clonotype with a count of one. This may be a read error, as it is one base from a much larger clone. This chain links TRBV30 with TRBJ1-5; perhaps TRBD1 as D (5 bases). Germline CDR1 is GTSNPN and CDR2 is SVGIG (reference sequence). The CDR3 is 13 amino acids. Deletions cut 4 bases from V and 4 bases from J, with 11 bases between. This chain's CDR3 is CAWNGDGNQPQHF. The CDR3 DNA is TGTGCCTGGAATGGGGACGGGAATCAGCCCCAGCATTTT. The variable domain in full, completed from reference TRBV30 and TRBJ1-5, reads SQTIHQWPATLVQPVGSPLSLECTVEGTSNPNLYWYRQAAGRGLQLLFYSVGIGQISSEVPQNLSASRPQDRQFILSSKKLLLSDSGFYLCAWNGDGNQPQHFGDGTRLSIL.

Comments on this clonotype: One junction end disagrees with the germline gene, perhaps due to a read error. This chain uses TRBV14 with TRBJ1-1, with TRBD1 matching 8 bases. Looked up from germline, CDR1 is SGHDN and CDR2 is FVKESK. The CDR3 is 20 amino acids. CDR3 coding DNA: TGTGCCAGCAGCCAAGATGTGGACAGGGTGACCCGACGGCTTGGGACTGAAACTTTATTT. Translation: CASSQDVDRVTRRLGTETLF.

This sequence joins TRBV20-1 and TRBJ2-3; 11 bases fit TRBD2. The CDR3 runs 17 residues. Germline CDR1 reads DFQATT; CDR2 reads SNEGSKA (reference sequence). Germline trimming cut 7 bases from V and 5 bases from J; bases unmatched to any gene: 17. CDR3 sequence: CSDSDLASGRMVDTQYF. CDR3 nucleotide sequence: TGCAGTGATAGTGATTTGGCTAGCGGGAGGATGGTAGATACGCAGTATTTT.

This clonotype is labeled medium-sized. J is TRBJ2-5 and V is TRBV11-2; no firm D call. Trimming removed 5 bases from V and 2 bases from J, with 15 bases in between. This CDR3 spans 15 amino acids. Germline V gives CDR1 SGHAT, CDR2 FQNNGV. This CDR3 reads CASSPRGDTQETQYF. CDR3 sequence (DNA): TGTGCCAGCAGCCCTAGAGGCGACACACAAGAGACCCAGTACTTC.

With regard to this clonotype: Here the CDR3 omits its conserved ending phenylalanine or tryptophan, so a read error is the likely source. The chain has TRBV6-1 and TRBJ2-1, with D unresolved. Trimming removed 4 bases at V and 10 bases at J, with 8 bases between. This CDR3 is 11 amino acids long. Germline V gene sequence: CDR1 MNHNS, CDR2 SASEGT. The CDR3 nucleotides read TGTGCCAGCAGTGTAAACTTAGAGCAGTTCTCC. Its translation is CASSVNLEQFS.

This clonotype was found once. The junction and the germline gene differ at one end; a read error may be behind it. V usage is TRBV5-5 and J usage is TRBJ2-6; TRBD1 matches 8 bases. Germline CDR1 and CDR2: SGHKS and YYEKEE (reference sequence). The CDR3 length is 17 residues. This CDR3 reads CAISLWTGPAGASVLTF. CDR3 coding DNA: TGTGCCATCAGCTTATGGACAGGGCCTGCTGGGGCCAGCGTCCTGACTTTC.

This clonotype has ten or more counts. The chain joins TRBV7-9 to TRBJ1-5; D not certain. V lost 2 bases, J lost 11 bases, and 13 bases lay in between. The CDR3 consists of 13 residues. Germline V gene lookup returns CDR1 SEHNR and CDR2 FQNEAQ (reference sequence). This CDR3 reads CASSLMGTESQHF. CDR3 DNA: TGTGCCAGCAGCTTAATGGGAACAGAGTCCCAGCATTTT.

This chain links TRBV20-1 with TRBJ2-5, with 9 bases identical to TRBD1. Germline V gene data show CDR1 as DFQATT and CDR2 as SNEGSKA (reference sequence). V was clipped by 6 bases and J by 4 bases; unmatched bases: 3. The CDR3 consists of 12 residues. Written as DNA, the CDR3 is TGCAGTGCCCAGGACAGGGGAGAGACCCAGTACTTC. It is translated as CSAQDRGETQYF.

The chain uses TRBV29-1 and TRBJ2-5, with no clear D. Between the trimmed V and J ends, which lost 6 bases and 5 bases, there was a span of 13 bases. CDR3 length: 12 residues. Germline V gene sequence: CDR1 SQVTM, CDR2 ANQGSEA. CDR3 sequence reads: CSVSTSGETQYF. The CDR3 coding sequence is TGCAGCGTATCGACGTCTGGGGAGACCCAGTACTTC.

Points on this clonotype: One end of the junction fails to match germline, which may point to a read error. The chain joins TRBV7-3 to TRBJ2-1, with 11 bases identical to TRBD2. The CDR3 is 16 amino acids. CDR1 and CDR2 from the germline V gene are SGHTA and FQGTGA. DNA of the CDR3: TGTGCCAGCAGCCCAGGCGGACTAGCGGGTTCTAATGGGCAGTTCTTC. Protein: CASSPGGLAGSNGQFF.

This clonotype was found a few times. A much bigger clone sits one base away, suggesting this may be a read error. The CDR3 DNA follows: TGTGCCAGCAGCTTAGGGAGTAGCGGCCCGGGGGGGACCCAGTACTTC. Its translation: CASSLGSSGPGGTQYF. The gene calls are TRBV11-2 and TRBJ2-5; 7 bases align to TRBD2. Germline lookup yields CDR1 SGHAT and CDR2 FQNNGV. V shed 1 base, J shed 7 bases, and the junction held 12 bases outside the gene matches. The CDR3 consists of 16 residues.